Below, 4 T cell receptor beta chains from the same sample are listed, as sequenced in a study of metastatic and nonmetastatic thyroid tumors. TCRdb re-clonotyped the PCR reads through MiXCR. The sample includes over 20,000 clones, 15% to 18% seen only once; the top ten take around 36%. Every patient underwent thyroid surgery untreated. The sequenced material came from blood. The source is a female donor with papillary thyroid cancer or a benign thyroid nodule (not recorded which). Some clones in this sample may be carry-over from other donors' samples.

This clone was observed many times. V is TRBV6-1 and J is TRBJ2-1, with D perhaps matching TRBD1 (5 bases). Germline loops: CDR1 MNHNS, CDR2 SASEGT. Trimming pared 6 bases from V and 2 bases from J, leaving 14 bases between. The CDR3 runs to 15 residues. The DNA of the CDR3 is TGTGCCAGCAGGTCCAGGGAAGTCACCTACAATGAGCAGTTCTTC. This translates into CASRSREVTYNEQFF.

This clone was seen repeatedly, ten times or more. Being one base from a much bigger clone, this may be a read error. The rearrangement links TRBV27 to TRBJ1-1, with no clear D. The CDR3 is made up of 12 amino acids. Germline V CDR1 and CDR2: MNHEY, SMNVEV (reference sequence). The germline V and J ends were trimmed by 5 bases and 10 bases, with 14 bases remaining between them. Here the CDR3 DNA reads TGTGCCAGCAGTACGGCAACGGGTGGAGCTTTCTTT. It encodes CASSTATGGAFF.

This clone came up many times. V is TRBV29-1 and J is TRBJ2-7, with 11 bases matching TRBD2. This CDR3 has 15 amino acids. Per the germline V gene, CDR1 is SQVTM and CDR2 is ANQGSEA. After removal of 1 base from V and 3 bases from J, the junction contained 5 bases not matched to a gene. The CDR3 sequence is CSVEGTSGSRYEQYF. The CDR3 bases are TGCAGCGTTGAAGGAACTAGCGGGAGCCGCTACGAGCAGTACTTC.

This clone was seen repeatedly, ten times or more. This CDR3 is CASSPGTGSGNTIYF. The CDR3 nucleotides read TGTGCCAGCAGCCCAGGGACAGGGAGTGGAAACACCATATATTTT. The chain recombines TRBV7-9 with TRBJ1-3, with 9 positions matching TRBD1. The CDR3 spans 15 residues. After removal of 5 bases from V and 3 bases from J, the junction contained 5 bases not matched to a gene. Germline CDR1 and CDR2: SEHNR and FQNEAQ (reference sequence).